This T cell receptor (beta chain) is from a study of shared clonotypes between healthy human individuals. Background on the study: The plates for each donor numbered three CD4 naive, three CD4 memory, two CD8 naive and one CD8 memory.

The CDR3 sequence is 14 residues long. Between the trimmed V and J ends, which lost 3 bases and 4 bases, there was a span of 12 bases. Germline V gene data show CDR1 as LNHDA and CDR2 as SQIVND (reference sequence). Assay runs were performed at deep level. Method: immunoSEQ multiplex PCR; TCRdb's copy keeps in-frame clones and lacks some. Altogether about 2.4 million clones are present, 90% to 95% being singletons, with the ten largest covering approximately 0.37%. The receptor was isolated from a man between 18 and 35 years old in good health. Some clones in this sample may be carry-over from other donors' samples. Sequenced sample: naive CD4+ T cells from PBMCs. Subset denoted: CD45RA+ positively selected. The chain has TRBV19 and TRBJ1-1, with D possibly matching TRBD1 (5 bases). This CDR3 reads CASSMWGSGTEAFF. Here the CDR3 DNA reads TGTGCCAGTAGTATGTGGGGCTCGGGCACTGAAGCTTTCTTT.